This TCR beta chain derives from a study of T-cell memory formation after mild COVID-19. Study-wide points: The appearance of some responding clones in pre-infection memory suggested that cross-reactive memory joined.

This clonotype came up a few times. Its antigen is as yet unknown. Constant-segment primers served in 5'RACE that generated TCR alpha and TCR beta cDNA libraries bearing sample barcodes and UMIs. TCRdb fed the 5' RACE reads into MiXCR, producing one record per CDR3 protein. The table has approximately 100,000 distinct CDR3 sequences, around an eighth seen once. The CDR3 has 15 amino acids. CDR1 is SEHNR, CDR2 FQNEAQ, per germline (reference sequence). Trimming pared 3 bases from V and 0 bases from J, leaving 9 bases between. Material for sequencing was PBMCs or a T cell subset sorted from them (not recorded which). The V gene is TRBV7-9, the J gene TRBJ2-1; maybe TRBD2 (6 bases). The source of this sequence is an adult woman who had mild COVID-19 (a few samples of this study predate the infection). Cell type and time point are not known. The CDR3 DNA sequence: TGTGCCAGCAGCTTGGACGGGAGCTCCTACAATGAGCAGTTCTTC. Translating gives CASSLDGSSYNEQFF.